The 15 T cell receptor beta chains in this list originate from one sample, sequenced in a study of cytomegalovirus exposure and HLA in healthy donors. A multiplex PCR was run with 60 Vbeta primers and 13 Jbeta primers. Using immunoSEQ multiplex PCR, the repertoire was profiled, and TCRdb retains in-frame clones only, with some absent. The sample shows tens of thousands of clones, around 80% of them seen only once. Sequencing input: PBMCs. The receptor source for this set is a woman aged 25-40 years in good health and CMV-seronegative.

The V and J genes are TRBV7-9 and TRBJ2-2, with D uncertain. V lost 5 bases to trimming and J lost 3 bases, with 10 bases between them. Looked up from germline, CDR1 is SEHNR and CDR2 is FQNEAQ (reference sequence). This CDR3 is built from 14 residues. The CDR3 sequence: CASSPDTYTGELFF. DNA of the CDR3: TGTGCCAGCAGCCCCGACACCTACACCGGGGAGCTGTTTTTT.

V and J are TRBV7-9 and TRBJ1-1; no clear D gene. Germline V gives CDR1 SEHNR, CDR2 FQNEAQ (reference sequence). This CDR3 contains 12 residues. Trimming took off 10 bases at V and 8 bases at J, with 17 bases between the two ends. CDR3: CAISLGRLEAFF. The CDR3 DNA reads TGTGCCATTTCCTTGGGGAGGCTCGAAGCTTTCTTT. The variable domain in full, with the rest retrieved from reference TRBV7-9 and TRBJ1-1, is DTGVSQNPRHKITKRGQNVTFRCDPISEHNRLYWYRQTLGQGPEFLTYFQNEAQLEKSRLLSDRFSAERPKGSFSTLEIQRTEQGDSAMYLCAISLGRLEAFFGQGTRLTVV.

J is TRBJ1-1 and V is TRBV4-3; 7 bases are a match to TRBD1. The CDR3 consists of 13 residues. V dropped 3 bases and J dropped 8; count of bases not matched to a gene: 6. Germline values: CDR1 LGHNA, CDR2 YSLEER. The CDR3 nucleotides read TGCGCCAGCAGCCAGATCCCGGGACAGGAAGCTTTCTTT. This sequence encodes CASSQIPGQEAFF.

V and J are TRBV5-1 and TRBJ2-4; 7 bases match TRBD2. This CDR3 has 14 amino acids. In germline, CDR1 is SGHRS, CDR2 YFSETQ. J was trimmed by 6 bases and V by 7 bases; bases with no gene match: 10. The CDR3 region has the DNA TGCGCCAGCGCCGGGGGGACGGGATCAAACATTCAGTACTTC. It translates to CASAGGTGSNIQYF.

For the CDR3, the DNA is TGTGCCAGCAGCTTACAACTAAATGAAAAACTGTTTTTT. It encodes CASSLQLNEKLFF. The gene calls are TRBV11-2 and TRBJ1-4, with no clear D. The length of the CDR3 is 13 residues. The germline CDR1 and CDR2 sequences are SGHAT and FQNNGV. V was shortened by 2 bases and J by 5 bases, with 6 bases between the two germline ends.

The rearrangement uses TRBV6-5 and TRBJ2-2; 7 bases line up with TRBD1. V lost 6 bases and J lost 6; bases outside the gene matches: 7. Germline values: CDR1 MNHEY, CDR2 SVGAGI. The CDR3 extends over 14 amino acids. CDR3 in DNA: TGTGCCAGCAGCCGACAGGGAAGTGCCGGGGAGCTGTTTTTT. Protein product: CASSRQGSAGELFF.

The rearrangement joins TRBV10-2 to TRBJ1-5, with 7 bases aligning to TRBD1. Germline CDR1 is WSHSY and CDR2 is SAAADI. The CDR3 has 15 amino acids. V shed 6 bases and J 5 bases; nucleotides not matched to a gene: 10. The CDR3 loop reads CASSAGQVADQPQHF. The CDR3 coding sequence is TGCGCCAGCAGCGCCGGACAGGTAGCGGATCAGCCCCAGCATTTT.

This chain uses TRBV6-4 with TRBJ2-3; 10 bases map to TRBD2. The CDR3 sequence is 15 residues long. V was clipped by 3 bases and J by 1 base; unmatched bases: 1. The germline V gene has CDR1 MRHNA and CDR2 SNTAGT. CDR3 bases: TGTGCCAGCAGTGAAGCGGGGGGGGGCACAGATACGCAGTATTTT. Its translation: CASSEAGGGTDTQYF.

This CDR3 is CASRTGISEAFF. The CDR3 DNA follows: TGCGCCAGCAGGACAGGGATTTCTGAAGCTTTCTTT. The V gene is TRBV5-1, the J gene TRBJ1-1, with 7 bases identical to TRBD1. This CDR3 contains 12 residues. Per the germline V gene, CDR1 is SGHRS and CDR2 is YFSETQ. The V segment lost 5 bases and the J segment 6 bases; nucleotides outside the gene matches: 4.

This clone was seen once. J is TRBJ1-5 and V is TRBV6-6; TRBD1 is a possible D gene (6 bases). This CDR3 is 16 amino acids long. The germline V gene encodes CDR1 MNHNY and CDR2 SVGAGI (reference sequence). V lost 0 bases and J 1 base, leaving 10 bases between the germline ends. The CDR3 sequence is CASSYSGQSSNQPQHF. CDR3 coding DNA: TGTGCCAGCAGTTACTCAGGACAGAGCAGCAATCAGCCCCAGCATTTT.

The chain uses TRBV6-5 and TRBJ2-6; D remains unclear. The ends were cut back, 7 bases at V and 0 bases at J, with 7 bases in the middle. Germline-derived CDR1 and CDR2 are MNHEY and SVGAGI. This CDR3 region has 14 residues. The CDR3 spells CASTYRSGANVLTF. DNA of the CDR3: TGTGCCAGCACCTACCGCTCTGGGGCCAACGTCCTGACTTTC.

V is TRBV6-6 and J is TRBJ1-2; 8 nucleotides align to TRBD1. The germline V gene encodes CDR1 MNHNY and CDR2 SVGAGI (reference sequence). J was trimmed by 7 bases and V by 6 bases; bases with no gene match: 7. The length of the CDR3 is 13 residues. The CDR3 here is CASSTRDRTGYTF. As DNA, the CDR3 is TGTGCCAGCAGCACCCGGGACAGGACTGGCTACACCTTC.

The rearrangement links TRBV11-2 to TRBJ2-7, with a possible D match to TRBD2 (6 bases). The CDR3 is made up of 14 amino acids. V was shortened by 3 bases and J by 4 bases, with 13 bases between the two germline ends. Germline CDR1 reads SGHAT; CDR2 reads FQNNGV. The CDR3 sequence is CASSFSPGDYEQYF. CDR3 coding DNA: TGTGCCAGCAGCTTTTCGCCGGGAGATTACGAGCAGTACTTC.

The CDR3 DNA reads as TGTGCCAGCAGCTCGGACAGGCGTTACCTGAACACCGGGGAGCTGTTTTTT. This translates into CASSSDRRYLNTGELFF. The chain recombines TRBV9 with TRBJ2-2; 7 bases are a match to TRBD1. This CDR3 contains 17 residues. V shed 4 bases, J shed 1 base, and the junction held 10 bases outside the gene matches. The germline V gene has CDR1 SGDLS and CDR2 YYNGEE.

The V and J genes are TRBV15 and TRBJ1-1, with D possibly being TRBD1 (5 bases). CDR1 is LNHNV and CDR2 is YYDKDF in the germline V gene (reference sequence). This CDR3 has 15 amino acids. The V end lost 1 base, the J end lost 1 base, and 10 bases lay between the germline ends. The CDR3: CATSRARRGNTEAFF. The CDR3 coding sequence is TGTGCCACCAGCAGAGCTCGGAGGGGGAACACTGAAGCTTTCTTT.